This TCR beta chain was observed in a study of CD8 T cells in ankylosing spondylitis. TCRdb fed the 5' RACE reads into MiXCR, producing one record per CDR3 protein. The data show around 340,000 distinct CDR3 sequences, roughly 14% seen once. V lost 3 bases and J 5 bases, leaving 11 bases between the germline ends. Germline loops: CDR1 DFQATT, CDR2 SNEGSKA (reference sequence). CDR3 size: 13 residues. The chain recombines TRBV20-1 with TRBJ2-1, with unresolved D. The sequenced sample consisted of blood, either unsorted or a sorted T cell fraction (not recorded which). The sequence was obtained from a male donor with ankylosing spondylitis or in good health (not recorded which). Here the CDR3 DNA reads TGCAGTGCTAGTTTATATGGTAACAATGAGCAGTTCTTC. It encodes CSASLYGNNEQFF.